The clone carrying this T cell receptor (beta chain) was observed once. Its antigen remains unidentified. This sample is part of a study of T cells in pancreatic ductal adenocarcinoma. Selected pancreatic ductal adenocarcinoma patients had undergone surgery without neoadjuvant therapy. Per germline, CDR1 WNHNN and CDR2 SYGVQD (reference sequence). The CDR3 consists of 13 residues. With 6 bases clipped from V and 4 bases from J, the junction kept 4 bases outside the gene matches. Study outcomes and limitations: Unique clonotypes were about 8.2-fold more numerous in blood than in tumor.

TCRdb's table, derived via immunoSEQ multiplex PCR, lists solely in-frame clones and lacks some. The sample records roughly 100,000 clones, 90% to 95% being singletons. Sample: PBMCs. The chain employs TRBV10-1 and TRBJ2-7; 9 bases align to TRBD1. The TCR was taken from a human donor with pancreatic ductal adenocarcinoma. The CDR3 DNA reads TGCGCCAGCAGCCCGGACAGGGGTTACGAGCAGTACTTC. Its translation: CASSPDRGYEQYF.